The 11 T cell receptor beta chains in this list originate from one sample, sequenced in a study of glioma-infiltrating T cells after dendritic cell vaccination. The protocol was immunoSEQ multiplex PCR, while the TCRdb copy is restricted to in-frame clones and leaves out a portion. The data hold 3,000 to 4,500 clones, with 93% observed a single time. This specimen was blood, taken before dendritic cell vaccination. All receptors come from a human donor with glioblastoma.

The rearrangement uses TRBV30 and TRBJ2-3, with D possibly TRBD2 on 6 matching bases. With 5 bases removed from V and 2 bases from J, the gap between germline ends came to 17 bases. Germline CDR1 is GTSNPN and CDR2 is SVGIG (reference sequence). This CDR3 region has 15 residues. CDR3: CAWGNWAGYTDTQYF. In DNA form, the CDR3 reads TGTGCCTGGGGGAACTGGGCGGGATACACAGATACGCAGTATTTT. Looking up the rest from reference TRBV30 and TRBJ2-3 gives the full variable domain: SQTIHQWPATLVQPVGSPLSLECTVEGTSNPNLYWYRQAAGRGLQLLFYSVGIGQISSEVPQNLSASRPQDRQFILSSKKLLLSDSGFYLCAWGNWAGYTDTQYFGPGTRLTVL.

This rearrangement joins TRBV7-2 to TRBJ2-1; TRBD1 matches 8 bases. CDR1 and CDR2 from the germline V gene are SGHTA and FQGNSA. This CDR3 has 15 residues. The junction had 3 bases not matched to a gene; V was cut back by 5 bases and J by 0 bases. In DNA form, the CDR3 reads TGTGCCAGCAGCCTAACAGGGGGCTCCTACAATGAGCAGTTCTTC. Translated: CASSLTGGSYNEQFF.

Here the CDR3 DNA reads TGCGCCAGCAGCTTGGAGGTGGGAGGGAGCACAGATACGCAGTATTTT. Residues: CASSLEVGGSTDTQYF. The chain couples TRBV5-1 to TRBJ2-3; 7 positions agree with TRBD2. The CDR3 totals 16 residues. The V gene end was trimmed by 0 bases and the J gene end by 0 bases; junction bases not matched to a gene: 4. The germline V gene has CDR1 SGHRS and CDR2 YFSETQ.

J is TRBJ2-3 and V is TRBV19; TRBD2 aligns across 7 bases. J was trimmed by 9 bases and V by 0 bases; bases with no gene match: 6. CDR1 and CDR2 from the germline V gene are LNHDA and SQIVND (reference sequence). The CDR3 length is 14 residues. DNA of the CDR3: TGTGCCAGTAGTATAGATCTTTGGGAGGGGACGCAGTATTTT. Translation: CASSIDLWEGTQYF.

V is TRBV19 and J is TRBJ2-4, with TRBD1 matching over 9 bases. This CDR3 contains 14 residues. The V gene end was trimmed by 3 bases and the J gene end by 7 bases; junction bases not matched to a gene: 4. Germline lookup yields CDR1 LNHDA and CDR2 SQIVND (reference sequence). The CDR3 is CASSMQDRGNIQYF. In DNA, the CDR3 is TGTGCCAGTAGTATGCAGGACAGGGGTAACATTCAGTACTTC.

This clone was observed once. The chain couples TRBV19 to TRBJ2-7; TRBD1 might be the D (5 bases). Trimming cost V 3 bases and J 5 bases, with 14 bases left between them. Germline V gene sequence: CDR1 LNHDA, CDR2 SQIVND (reference sequence). The CDR3 sequence is 14 residues long. CDR3 sequence: CASSISRVQDEQYF. CDR3 sequence (DNA): TGTGCCAGTAGTATTAGCAGGGTCCAGGACGAGCAGTACTTC.

V is TRBV19 and J is TRBJ1-5, with a possible D match to TRBD1 (6 bases). The V gene lost 8 bases and the J gene lost 13 bases, with 18 bases spanning the gap. The V gene's germline CDR1 is LNHDA and CDR2 SQIVND (reference sequence). The CDR3 sequence is 12 residues long. The CDR3 bases are TGTGCCAGTTTCGGGAGGGAGGGGGGTCAGCATTTT. It is translated as CASFGREGGQHF.

This chain connects TRBV30 to TRBJ1-5, with D unresolved. This CDR3 contains 14 residues. The V and J ends lost 0 bases and 1 base respectively, with 7 bases between them. In germline, CDR1 is GTSNPN, CDR2 SVGIG (reference sequence). The CDR3 nucleotides read TGTGCCTGGAGTGTACAGACCAGCAATCAGCCCCAGCATTTT. Encoded protein: CAWSVQTSNQPQHF.

This chain connects TRBV28 to TRBJ1-4; tentative D call: TRBD1 (5 bases). The CDR3 is 14 amino acids. With 2 bases removed from V and 8 bases from J, the gap between germline ends came to 12 bases. Germline values: CDR1 MDHEN, CDR2 SYDVKM. The CDR3 coding sequence is TGTGCCAGCAGTTTAGCACGGGGGGGGGAAAAACTGTTTTTT. As protein: CASSLARGGEKLFF.

The chain has TRBV27 and TRBJ2-1; TRBD2 agrees at 9 bases. The germline V gene encodes CDR1 MNHEY and CDR2 SMNVEV (reference sequence). V dropped 8 bases and J dropped 5; count of bases not matched to a gene: 13. CDR3 length equals 16 residues. The CDR3 nucleotides are TGTGCCAGCCACCCCGGCGCGGGAGGGCCCCACAATGAGCAGTTCTTC. Translation gives CASHPGAGGPHNEQFF.

The rearrangement links TRBV18 to TRBJ2-1; no reliable D call. The CDR3 contains 13 residues. From germline, CDR1 is KGHSH and CDR2 LQKENI. Trimming removed 4 bases at V and 7 bases at J, with 11 bases between. The CDR3 here is CASSLLQINEQFF. The CDR3 nucleotides are TGTGCCAGCTCACTGCTTCAGATTAATGAGCAGTTCTTC.